This is a list of T cell receptor beta chains from one sample in a study of blood T cell dynamics during melanoma immunotherapy. Repertoires were generated with immunoSEQ multiplex PCR, while TCRdb's copy carries only in-frame clones and drops some. The repertoire holds fewer than 15,000 clones, with roughly 85% as singletons. Material: blood, obtained from a patient treated with checkpoint blockade. The receptors shown here come from a human donor with melanoma. The CDR3 runs from the conserved cysteine through the conserved F or W.

J gene	V gene	CDR3 protein
TRBJ2-7	TRBV7-3	CASSLGGLGVYEQYF
TRBJ2-4	TRBV5-4	CASSLREGRTPLYF
TRBJ2-7	TRBV7-2	CASSLGAVGEQYF
TRBJ1-4	TRBV9	CASSETAYNEKLFF
TRBJ2-1	TRBV11-3	CASSYEWGQAPYNEQFF
TRBJ2-3	TRBV5-1	CASRHRDPSTDTQYF
TRBJ1-5	TRBV28	CASSLFGRGDQPQHF
TRBJ2-6	TRBV13	CASSLDGANVLTF
TRBJ2-1	TRBV19	CASSTSGRGYNEQFF
TRBJ1-2	TRBV30	CAWNRGGLRGYTF
TRBJ2-2	TRBV9	CASSVHGELFF
TRBJ1-1	TRBV27	CASNRIDLNTEAFF
TRBJ2-6	TRBV5-5	CASSLAIAGAGGSGANVLTF
TRBJ2-1	TRBV2	CASSEARSSGSSNEQFF
TRBJ2-3	TRBV14	CASSYRTPGTSGRTRGTDTQYF
TRBJ2-1	TRBV30	CAWSVGSSYNEQFF
TRBJ2-7	TRBV15	CATSRSSHSYEQYF
TRBJ2-7	TRBV4-2	CASSRTSLATQNSYEQYF
-	TRBV15	CATSRGVGAYEQYF
TRBJ1-2	TRBV7-8	CASSNPRDRGPGYTF
TRBJ2-7	TRBV7-2	CASSLGLGEQYF
TRBJ2-1	TRBV28	CASSLPQYNEQFF
TRBJ1-6	TRBV19	CASSIGTGGNSPLHF
TRBJ1-5	TRBV2	CASRALLGGGLSAQHF